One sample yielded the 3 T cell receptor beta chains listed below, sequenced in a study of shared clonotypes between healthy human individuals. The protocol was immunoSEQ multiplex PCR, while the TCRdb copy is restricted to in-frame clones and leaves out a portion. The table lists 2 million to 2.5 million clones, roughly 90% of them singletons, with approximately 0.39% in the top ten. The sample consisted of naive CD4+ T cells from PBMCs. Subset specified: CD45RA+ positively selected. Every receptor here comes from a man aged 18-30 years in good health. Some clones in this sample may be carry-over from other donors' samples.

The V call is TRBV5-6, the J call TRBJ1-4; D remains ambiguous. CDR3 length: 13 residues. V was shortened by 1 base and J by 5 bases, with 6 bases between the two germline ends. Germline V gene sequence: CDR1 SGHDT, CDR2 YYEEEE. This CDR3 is CASSLTANEKLFF. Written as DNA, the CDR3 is TGTGCCAGCAGCTTGACGGCGAATGAAAAACTGTTTTTT.

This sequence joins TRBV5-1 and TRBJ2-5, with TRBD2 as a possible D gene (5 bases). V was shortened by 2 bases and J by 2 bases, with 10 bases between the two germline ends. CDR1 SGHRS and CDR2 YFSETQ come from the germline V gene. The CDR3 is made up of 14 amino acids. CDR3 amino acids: CASSLWTGQETQYF. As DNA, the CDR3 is TGCGCCAGCAGCTTATGGACGGGGCAAGAGACCCAGTACTTC.

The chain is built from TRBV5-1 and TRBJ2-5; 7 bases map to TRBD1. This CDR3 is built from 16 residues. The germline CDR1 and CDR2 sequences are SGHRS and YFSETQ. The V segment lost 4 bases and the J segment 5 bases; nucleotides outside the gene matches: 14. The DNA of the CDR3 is TGCGCCAGCAGCGTAGGGACAGTCCAATCCGGGGAGACCCAGTACTTC. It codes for CASSVGTVQSGETQYF.